This T cell receptor beta chain emerged from a study of human T cells and chemical hapten exposure. Findings and limits, study-wide: PT1 expanded TCR counts and patch test score were linked, and their correlation was positive. Relative to controls, expanded TCRs formed significantly more large CDR3 similarity clusters.

This CDR3 spans 17 amino acids. V lost 4 bases and J 2 bases, leaving 22 bases between the germline ends. Germline values: CDR1 SGDLS, CDR2 YYNGEE. Worth noting for this clonotype: The antigen is not known.

Per the original methods: From about 22,000 to 700,000 TCRs were found per sample, with a median of around 96,000. MiXCR was run by TCRdb on the RACE reads, yielding one entry per CDR3 protein. These V and J calls originate from TCRdb's pipeline instead of the authors' own analysis. The sample yields about 37,000 distinct CDR3 sequences, 5.5% to 7.5% seen once. Time point of the sample: patch test 1, 2 weeks after DPC sensitization. Regarding treatment: therapeutic diphenylcyclopropenone sensitization with weekly scalp DPC. The study extracted total RNA from unfractionated whole blood. Donors, patients with alopecia ranging from 18 to 70 years old and judged suitable for DPC, provided samples.

The receptor's source is a woman in her 30s with alopecia areata. Some clones in this sample may be carry-over from other donors' samples. This chain links TRBV9 with TRBJ2-7; D remains ambiguous. The sample consisted of whole blood, taken in connection with sensitization to the hapten diphenylcyclopropenone (DPC). CDR3 nucleotide sequence: TGTGCCAGCAGCTCGCCCCCCCACCTGAAGGGTCCCTACGAGCAGTACTTC. This gives the protein CASSSPPHLKGPYEQYF. The full variable domain, in which reference TRBV9 and TRBJ2-7 provide the parts outside the CDR3, is DSGVTQTPKHLITATGQRVTLRCSPRSGDLSVYWYQQSLDQGLQFLIQYYNGEERAKGNILERFSAQQFPDLHSELNLSSLELGDSALYFCASSSPPHLKGPYEQYFGPGTRLTVT.